The rows below give T cell receptor beta chains drawn from one sample of a study of T cells in narcolepsy. The method was immunoSEQ multiplex PCR; TCRdb's version includes in-frame clones alone and lacks a portion of them. This sample has around 30,000 clones; roughly 87% occur once, and the top ten carry about 3%. The specimen sequenced was CD45RA- memory CD4+ T cells from PBMCs. These TCRs come from a human donor with narcolepsy. Both conserved end residues are part of each CDR3. A D gene is named only where the DNA matches it firmly. Size is stated for part of the rows, as once, few or many counts, or as a class when the clone is expanded.

TRBV5-1	TRBJ2-5	NA	TRBD2	CASSKTSSGETQYF	TGCGCCAGCAGTAAGACTAGCTCCGGGGAGACCCAGTACTTC
TRBV28	TRBJ1-2	NA	TRBD1	CASKSGRGLSGYTF	TGTGCCAGCAAATCGGGAAGGGGGCTCAGTGGCTACACCTTC
TRBV18	TRBJ1-2	NA	TRBD1	CASSPGGQSANYGYTF	TGTGCCAGCTCACCAGGGGGACAGAGCGCTAACTATGGCTACACCTTC
TRBV5-8	TRBJ1-2	once	NA	CASSLKGNYGHTF	TGTGCCAGCAGCTTGAAAGGGAACTATGGCCACACCTTC
TRBV7-3	TRBJ2-2	once	TRBD1	CASSSEGQGVISGELFF	TGTGCCAGCAGCTCCGAAGGACAGGGGGTCATCTCCGGGGAGCTGTTTTTT
TRBV5-1	TRBJ1-1	NA	NA	CASSFGIRDTEAFF	TGCGCCAGCAGCTTTGGGATTAGAGACACTGAAGCTTTCTTT
TRBV12-5	TRBJ2-7	NA	NA	CASGLFLSGAHGEQYF	TGTGCTAGTGGTTTGTTCTTGTCCGGGGCCCATGGCGAGCAGTACTTC
TRBV30	TRBJ2-4	NA	NA	CAWRSLLAKNIQYF	TGTGCCTGGAGATCCCTGTTAGCCAAAAACATTCAGTACTTC
TRBV2	TRBJ1-5	NA	TRBD1	CASSPWTGANQPQHF	TGTGCCAGCAGTCCGTGGACAGGGGCTAATCAGCCCCAGCATTTT
TRBV2	TRBJ2-7	NA	NA	CASSGREILWF	TGTGCCAGCAGTGGTCGAGAGATACTTTGGTTC
TRBV29-1	TRBJ1-1	NA	NA	CSAGMWVGTEAFF	TGCAGCGCAGGGATGTGGGTTGGCACTGAAGCTTTCTTT
TRBV5-1	TRBJ1-1	NA	NA	CASRLGEGRKEAFF	TGCGCCAGCAGATTGGGGGAGGGACGGAAGGAAGCTTTCTTT
TRBV21-1	TRBJ2-7	NA	NA	CASSARTGRLSYEQYF	TGTGCCAGCAGCGCACGGACAGGACGATTATCCTACGAGCAGTACTTC
TRBV5-1	TRBJ2-7	NA	NA	CASSSRRGGEQYF	TGCGCCAGCAGTTCACGTAGGGGGGGCGAGCAGTACTTC
TRBV7-2	TRBJ2-7	once	TRBD1	CASSLGGGHSYEQYF	TGTGCCAGCAGCTTAGGAGGGGGCCACTCCTACGAGCAGTACTTC
TRBV11-1	TRBJ2-5	NA	NA	CASSQGGGATQYF	TGTGCCAGCAGCCAGGGTGGGGGGGCGACCCAGTACTTC
TRBV11-2	TRBJ2-1	NA	NA	CASSYHNEQFF	TGTGCCAGCAGCTACCACAATGAGCAGTTCTTC
TRBV5-6	TRBJ2-5	once	TRBD2	CASSSSGGYQETQYF	TGTGCCAGCAGCTCTAGCGGGGGTTACCAAGAGACCCAGTACTTC
TRBV2	TRBJ1-4	once	TRBD1	CASRGTGVYEKLFF	TGTGCCAGCAGGGGGACAGGGGTATACGAAAAACTGTTTTTT
TRBV7-2	TRBJ2-4	NA	NA	CASSPPGTPLNIQYF	TGTGCCAGCAGCCCCCCCGGGACGCCCCTCAACATTCAGTACTTC
TRBV19	TRBJ1-4	NA	NA	CASSMEVGGGRELFF	TGTGCCAGTAGTATGGAAGTCGGGGGGGGTCGTGAACTGTTTTTT
TRBV28	TRBJ1-5	NA	TRBD1	CASSLSTGASNQPQHF	TGTGCCAGCAGTTTATCGACAGGGGCGAGCAATCAGCCCCAGCATTTT
TRBV4-1	TRBJ2-3	NA	NA	CASSLPLPLVPSTDTQYF	TGCGCCAGCAGCCTCCCCTTGCCCCTAGTACCTAGCACAGATACGCAGTATTTT
TRBV21-1	TRBJ1-2	NA	NA	CASSKVPTGTDVLGGYTF	TGTGCCAGCAGCAAAGTACCGACCGGGACAGACGTTTTGGGTGGCTACACCTTC
TRBV4-3	TRBJ2-7	NA	NA	CASSPLGGAGSYEQYF	TGCGCCAGCAGCCCCCTGGGGGGGGCCGGGTCCTACGAGCAGTACTTC
TRBV11-2	TRBJ1-4	once	TRBD1	CASSLADRGQFF	TGTGCCAGCAGCTTAGCGGACAGGGGACAGTTTTTT
TRBV5-1	TRBJ2-7	NA	TRBD1	CASSLDTGDVNEQYF	TGCGCCAGCAGCCTTGACACAGGGGACGTCAACGAGCAGTACTTC
TRBV7-6	TRBJ2-3	once	NA	CASSLLGTDTQYF	TGTGCCAGCAGCTTATTGGGGACCGATACGCAGTATTTT
TRBV2	TRBJ1-2	NA	NA	CASSDGPYGYTF	TGTGCCAGCAGTGATGGGCCCTATGGCTACACCTTC
TRBV7-9	TRBJ2-4	NA	TRBD2	CASSLVAGAKNIQYF	TGTGCCAGCAGCTTAGTAGCGGGGGCCAAAAACATTCAGTACTTC
TRBV30	TRBJ2-7	NA	NA	CAWSVGPGSGEQYF	TGTGCCTGGAGTGTAGGGCCAGGGTCGGGGGAGCAGTACTTC
TRBV10-3	TRBJ1-1	few	NA	CAISESTGNTEAFF	TGTGCCATCAGTGAGTCGACGGGGAACACTGAAGCTTTCTTT
TRBV18	TRBJ2-7	NA	NA	CASSPSSHEQYF	TGTGCCAGCTCACCATCATCCCACGAGCAGTACTTC
TRBV2	TRBJ2-7	NA	TRBD2	CASRSSGGSSYEQYF	TGTGCCAGCCGCTCAAGCGGGGGGTCCTCCTACGAGCAGTACTTC
TRBV9	TRBJ2-5	NA	NA	CASSPPRTSEYQETQYF	TGTGCCAGCAGCCCTCCAAGGACGAGCGAGTACCAAGAGACCCAGTACTTC
TRBV5-1	TRBJ2-7	NA	NA	CASSLALIQNEQYF	TGCGCCAGCAGCTTGGCCTTAATTCAAAACGAGCAGTACTTC
TRBV4-3	TRBJ1-3	NA	NA	CASSQSLRGTFGNTIYF	TGCGCCAGCAGCCAAAGCCTCAGGGGCACGTTTGGAAACACCATATATTTT
TRBV11-3	TRBJ2-7	NA	TRBD1	CASSLATGARIYEQYF	TGTGCCAGCAGCTTAGCCACAGGGGCGCGGATCTACGAGCAGTACTTC
TRBV6-1	TRBJ1-1	NA	NA	CASRTGRENTEAFF	TGTGCCAGCAGAACAGGGCGAGAAAACACTGAAGCTTTCTTT
TRBV2	TRBJ2-7	NA	TRBD1	CASSDKTGGFYEQYF	TGTGCCAGCAGTGATAAGACAGGGGGCTTCTACGAGCAGTACTTC
TRBV19	TRBJ1-2	NA	NA	CASSPDSYYGYTF	TGTGCCAGTAGTCCCGACAGTTACTATGGCTACACCTTC
TRBV30	TRBJ1-5	NA	NA	CAWSVRDNQPQHF	TGTGCCTGGAGTGTACGGGACAATCAGCCCCAGCATTTT
TRBV5-1	TRBJ2-5	NA	TRBD2	CASSLDTGGVTQYF	TGCGCCAGCAGCTTGGATACGGGAGGAGTGACCCAGTACTTC
TRBV28	TRBJ2-7	NA	TRBD2	CASSPGLGVSEQYF	TGTGCCAGCAGCCCGGGACTAGGAGTCTCCGAGCAGTACTTC